The 11 T cell receptor beta chains below were found in one sample sequenced in a study of patients and donors after allogeneic stem cell transplantation. From the RT-PCR reads, TCRdb called clonotypes with MiXCR, one entry per CDR3 protein. The data contain about 160,000 distinct CDR3 sequences, about two fifths of them singletons. Sequences were obtained from blood, either unsorted or a sorted T cell fraction (not recorded which). The receptors stem from a human donor who was either an allogeneic HSCT recipient or a stem cell or donor lymphocyte infusion donor (not recorded which). It is not recorded whose cells these are; they may come from a transplant donor.

The J gene is TRBJ2-1, the V gene TRBV6-2 or TRBV6-3; TRBD2 aligns across 7 bases. The CDR3 runs 16 residues. V trimming: 2 bases; J trimming: 8 bases; junction bases outside the gene matches: 12. Per germline, CDR1 MNHEY and CDR2 SVGEGT. CDR3 loop: CASSYLAARLVDEQFF. The CDR3 DNA is TGTGCCAGCAGTTACCTAGCGGCGCGGTTAGTCGATGAGCAGTTCTTC.

This sequence joins TRBV7-6 and TRBJ1-1; tentatively, D is TRBD1 (5 bases). Germline V gene sequence: CDR1 SGHVS, CDR2 FNYEAQ. Trimming removed 1 base at V and 5 bases at J, with 8 bases between. This CDR3 spans 13 amino acids. The CDR3 region has the DNA TGTGCCAGCAGCTTAGGACAGAAAACTGAAGCTTTCTTT. Amino acids: CASSLGQKTEAFF.

V and J are TRBV9 and TRBJ2-2; the D is unclear. V was trimmed by 2 bases and J by 4 bases, leaving 21 bases between them. This CDR3 is built from 18 residues. CDR1 is SGDLS, CDR2 YYNGEE, per germline. The CDR3 nucleotides read TGTGCCAGCAGCGTCAATACGAGACCCACTAAAAGCACCGGGGAGCTGTTTTTT. Protein sequence: CASSVNTRPTKSTGELFF.

This clonotype has more than one count but fewer than ten. This chain joins TRBV5-1 and TRBJ1-2; 11 bases are a match to TRBD1. The CDR3 extends over 14 amino acids. The V gene end was trimmed by 3 bases and the J gene end by 4 bases; junction bases not matched to a gene: 2. Germline V gene sequence: CDR1 SGHRS, CDR2 YFSETQ. The CDR3 protein is CASSWTGGVYGYTF. DNA for the CDR3: TGCGCCAGCAGCTGGACAGGGGGCGTCTATGGCTACACCTTC. The full variable domain, in which reference TRBV5-1 and TRBJ1-2 provide the parts outside the CDR3, is KAGVTQTPRYLIKTRGQQVTLSCSPISGHRSVSWYQQTPGQGLQFLFEYFSETQRNKGNFPGRFSGRQFSNSRSEMNVSTLELGDSALYLCASSWTGGVYGYTFGSGTRLTVV.

This rearrangement joins TRBV27 to TRBJ2-2; the D gene is possibly TRBD2 (5 bases). Trimming took 5 bases from V and 6 from J, leaving 19 bases between them. Per the germline V gene, CDR1 is MNHEY and CDR2 is SMNVEV (reference sequence). There are 16 residues in the CDR3. CDR3 protein: CASSPRGLGFSGELFF. The CDR3 DNA reads TGTGCCAGCAGTCCCCGGGGTCTAGGTTTTTCCGGGGAGCTGTTTTTT.

This chain links TRBV7-3 with TRBJ1-6; 10 bases are shared with TRBD1. J gave up 10 bases and V 5 bases, and 11 bases lay outside the gene matches. Germline V gene lookup returns CDR1 SGHTA and CDR2 FQGTGA. CDR3 length equals 16 residues. This CDR3 reads CASSPYARDRGSPLHF. In nucleotides, the CDR3 is TGTGCCAGCAGCCCTTACGCCCGGGACAGGGGATCACCCCTCCACTTT.

This clonotype was seen a handful of times. The rearrangement links TRBV12-3 or TRBV12-4 to TRBJ1-2; 7 bases agree with TRBD1. This CDR3 spans 13 amino acids. Trimming removed 8 bases from V and 6 bases from J; junction bases left unmatched: 9. The CDR3 region has the DNA TGTGCCAGCGAGGGGGCCGAGTTGGATGGCTACACCTTC. Encoded protein: CASEGAELDGYTF.

This clonotype was seen many times. The V and J genes are TRBV5-1 and TRBJ1-2; maybe TRBD1 (5 bases). This CDR3 is 14 amino acids long. V was pared by 0 bases and J by 4 bases, with 10 bases between. Germline-derived CDR1 and CDR2 are SGHRS and YFSETQ. In DNA, the CDR3 is TGCGCCAGCAGCTTGGGGCAGGGAAGCTATGGCTACACCTTC. Residues: CASSLGQGSYGYTF.

CDR3 amino acids: CASSLRQNEAFF. In nucleotides, the CDR3 is TGTGCCAGCAGTTTACGTCAAAATGAAGCTTTCTTT. The V and J genes are TRBV6-6 and TRBJ1-1; D is unclear. V was trimmed by 4 bases and J by 7 bases, leaving 10 bases between them. This CDR3 is built from 12 residues. Germline V lookup: CDR1 MNHNY, CDR2 SVGAGI (reference sequence).

This clonotype was observed a handful of times. The chain has TRBV7-9 and TRBJ1-4, with a weak D call TRBD1 (6 bases). The V gene's germline CDR1 is SEHNR and CDR2 FQNEAQ (reference sequence). CDR3 size: 14 residues. V lost 1 base to trimming and J lost 5 bases, with 8 bases between them. As DNA, the CDR3 is TGTGCCAGCAGCTTAGGGACAGCGAATGAAAAACTGTTTTTT. Its protein is CASSLGTANEKLFF.

This clonotype appeared a few times. The V gene is TRBV23-1, the J gene TRBJ1-6, with D tentatively TRBD1 (5 bases). TRBV23-1 is recorded as an ORF, its role being uncertain. This CDR3 is 14 amino acids long. V was trimmed by 6 bases and J by 10 bases, leaving 16 bases between them. CDR3 coding DNA: TGCGCCAGCAGAGATCAGGGACCTAACTCACCCCTCCACTTT. Its protein product is CASRDQGPNSPLHF.